This passage covers 9 T cell receptor beta chains from one sample sequenced in a study of blood T cell repertoires in COVID-19. Method: immunoSEQ multiplex PCR; TCRdb's copy keeps in-frame clones and lacks some. This table has roughly 400,000 clones, about 88% appearing once. The sequencing input was PBMCs or T cells enriched from blood (not recorded which). The receptors were gathered from a woman under 30 who had been exposed to COVID-19.

The chain carries TRBV27 and TRBJ2-3, with 9 bases matching TRBD2. This CDR3 contains 17 residues. The germline V gene encodes CDR1 MNHEY and CDR2 SMNVEV (reference sequence). Trimming cost V 6 bases and J 6 bases; bases outside gene matches: 16. The chain's CDR3 is CASRTPGLARDLDTQYF. The CDR3 DNA reads TGTGCCAGCAGAACACCGGGACTAGCTAGGGATCTCGATACGCAGTATTTT.

The V and J genes are TRBV30 and TRBJ2-7; D is possibly TRBD2 (5 bases). Deletions cut 5 bases from V and 7 bases from J, with 12 bases between. Germline loops: CDR1 GTSNPN, CDR2 SVGIG (reference sequence). This CDR3 spans 11 amino acids. The DNA for the CDR3 is TGTGCCTGGGCGTCAGCGGTGGAGCAGTACTTC. This sequence encodes CAWASAVEQYF.

The chain joins TRBV19 to TRBJ1-5, with 9 positions matching TRBD1. CDR3 size: 15 residues. With V trimmed by 4 bases and J by 4 bases, 5 bases remained unmatched. Germline V gives CDR1 LNHDA, CDR2 SQIVND (reference sequence). The CDR3, as DNA: TGTGCCAGTAGTAGGGGACAGGGAATGAATCAGCCCCAGCATTTT. It translates to CASSRGQGMNQPQHF. The variable domain in full, with the rest retrieved from reference TRBV19 and TRBJ1-5, is DGGITQSPKYLFRKEGQNVTLSCEQNLNHDAMYWYRQDPGQGLRLIYYSQIVNDFQKGDIAEGYSVSREKKESFPLTVTSAQKNPTAFYLCASSRGQGMNQPQHFGDGTRLSIL.

The chain links TRBV5-6 to TRBJ2-3; D unresolved. The CDR3 has 12 residues. Germline lookup yields CDR1 SGHDT and CDR2 YYEEEE. V was trimmed by 6 bases and J by 2 bases, leaving 7 bases between them. CDR3 residues: CASTFFTDTQYF. The CDR3 DNA follows: TGTGCCAGCACCTTCTTCACAGATACGCAGTATTTT.

The J gene is TRBJ1-1, the V gene TRBV4-1; a possible D gene is TRBD1 (6 bases). With 0 bases removed from V and 4 bases from J, the gap between germline ends came to 12 bases. Germline lookup yields CDR1 MGHRA and CDR2 YSYEKL. This CDR3 is 15 amino acids long. This CDR3 reads CASSQEQGAGTEAFF. In DNA, the CDR3 is TGCGCCAGCAGCCAAGAACAGGGCGCGGGCACTGAAGCTTTCTTT.

This clone was counted a single time. J is TRBJ1-1 and V is TRBV10-3, with 9 bases aligning to TRBD1. The CDR3 loop spans 13 amino acids. Germline assignment: CDR1 ENHRY and CDR2 SYGVKD. Losses at the gene ends were 3 bases for V and 7 bases for J; bases not matched to a gene: 3. The CDR3 DNA sequence: TGTGCCATCAGTGAAAGACAGGGGGGTGAAGCTTTCTTT. Amino acid sequence: CAISERQGGEAFF.

The rearrangement uses TRBV11-2 and TRBJ2-5; D not resolved. V lost 7 bases and J 2 bases, leaving 17 bases between the germline ends. CDR3 length: 15 residues. The germline V gene has CDR1 SGHAT and CDR2 FQNNGV. CDR3 sequence (DNA): TGTGCCAGCAACTCTTACAGTGGCCTACAAGAGACCCAGTACTTC. This gives the protein CASNSYSGLQETQYF.

The rearrangement links TRBV28 to TRBJ1-3; 7 bases fit TRBD1. Germline values: CDR1 MDHEN, CDR2 SYDVKM. CDR3 size: 14 residues. J was trimmed by 6 bases and V by 5 bases; bases with no gene match: 7. The CDR3 here is CASSPRTGANTIYF. The CDR3 DNA sequence: TGTGCCAGCAGTCCCCGGACAGGTGCAAACACCATATATTTT. Drawing the rest from reference TRBV28 and TRBJ1-3, the complete variable domain is DVKVTQSSRYLVKRTGEKVFLECVQDMDHENMFWYRQDPGLGLRLIYFSYDVKMKEKGDIPEGYSVSREKKERFSLILESASTNQTSMYLCASSPRTGANTIYFGEGSWLTVV.

This CDR3 is CASSYSETGQEGGYTF. Written as DNA, the CDR3 is TGTGCCAGCAGTTACTCGGAGACGGGACAAGAAGGTGGCTACACCTTC. The chain employs TRBV6-5 and TRBJ1-2; D may be TRBD1 (6 bases). Germline CDR1 MNHEY, CDR2 SVGAGI. V was shortened by 0 bases and J by 7 bases, with 18 bases between the two germline ends. There are 16 residues in the CDR3.